A single sample is the source of the 9 T cell receptor beta chains below, sequenced in a study of post-analysis software for immune sequencing data. Their antigen targets remain unknown. Unique molecular identifiers were present in the TCR beta cDNA libraries. TCRdb analysed the PCR reads with MiXCR anew, one entry per CDR3 protein. The sample carries about 620,000 distinct CDR3 sequences, 44% recorded once. Regarding the study as a whole: Patients had higher frequencies than controls of four to six TRBV segments, including TRBV5-6, TRBV5-1 and TRBV20-1.

The source material was blood. The receptors stem from a girl under 18 with multiple sclerosis.

This clonotype occurred a few times. This chain uses TRBV5-1 with TRBJ2-7; D may be TRBD1 or TRBD2 (5 bases each). Germline V gives CDR1 SGHRS, CDR2 YFSETQ. CDR3 length equals 14 residues. Trimming took 2 bases from V and 5 from J, leaving 14 bases between them. The CDR3 DNA is TGCGCCAGCAGCTTCCGGGACGACCAAAACGAGCAGTACTTC. This translates into CASSFRDDQNEQYF.

The CDR3, as DNA: TGTGCCGGTGATAGCAGGAGGGAAACAGATACGCAGTATTTT. It codes for CAGDSRRETDTQYF. The chain is built from TRBV10-3 and TRBJ2-3; the D gene is possibly TRBD2 (6 bases). CDR1 ENHRY and CDR2 SYGVKD come from the germline V gene. V dropped 11 bases and J dropped 3 bases, with 18 bases sitting between them. The CDR3 is 14 residues long.

This clonotype was detected only a few times. The rearrangement joins TRBV7-9 to TRBJ2-1, with 7 bases that match TRBD2. The CDR3 extends over 14 amino acids. With V trimmed by 10 bases and J by 9 bases, 15 bases remained unmatched. Germline V gene data show CDR1 as SEHNR and CDR2 as FQNEAQ (reference sequence). As DNA, the CDR3 is TGTGCCACACTCATGACAAGCGGGATAGGTGAGCAGTTCTTC. Translating gives CATLMTSGIGEQFF.

The chain employs TRBV11-2 and TRBJ1-5; possibly TRBD1 for D (6 bases). The CDR3 totals 15 residues. With 5 bases removed from V and 0 bases from J, the gap between germline ends came to 11 bases. The germline V gene encodes CDR1 SGHAT and CDR2 FQNNGV. The CDR3: CASSRDRHSNQPQHF. The CDR3 nucleotides read TGTGCCAGCAGCCGTGACAGGCATAGCAATCAGCCCCAGCATTTT.

The chain carries TRBV5-1 and TRBJ2-3; weak D call: TRBD1 (6 bases). Per the germline V gene, CDR1 is SGHRS and CDR2 is YFSETQ. V was cut by 7 bases and J by 3 bases, with 21 bases left in between. The CDR3 contains 16 residues. The DNA of the CDR3 is TGCGCCAGCGCATCCTCAGTGAGGCAGGGGACAGATACGCAGTATTTT. This encodes CASASSVRQGTDTQYF.

To note about this clonotype: At one end, the junction sequence differs from germline, possibly due to a read error. This rearrangement joins TRBV5-1 to TRBJ2-1; 8 bases fit TRBD1. Germline CDR1 SGHRS, CDR2 YFSETQ. The CDR3 loop spans 15 amino acids. Here the CDR3 DNA reads TGTGCCAGCAGCAGACAGGGGAGCTCCTACAATGAGCAGTTCTTC. This sequence encodes CASSRQGSSYNEQFF.

The chain links TRBV9 to TRBJ2-7, with D possibly TRBD2 on 6 matching bases. Looked up from germline, CDR1 is SGDLS and CDR2 is YYNGEE. The CDR3 covers 16 residues. The V and J ends lost 3 bases and 0 bases respectively, with 16 bases between them. As DNA, the CDR3 is TGTGCCAGCAGCGCGGACGGGACTCCCTACTCCTACGAGCAGTACTTC. Translating it yields CASSADGTPYSYEQYF.

About this clonotype: The junction departs from the called germline gene at one end, perhaps through a read error. The V call is TRBV5-6, the J call TRBJ2-5, with TRBD2 identical over 7 bases. The DNA end favors TRBJ2-4, so the J call may be wrong. In germline, CDR1 is SGHDT, CDR2 YYEEEE. The CDR3 extends over 14 amino acids. Written as DNA, the CDR3 is TGTGCCAGGAGCTCGGGACTAAACAAAAACATTCAGTACTTC. Translated: CARSSGLNKNIQYF.

The V and J genes are TRBV4-2 and TRBJ2-7; D might be TRBD1 (5 bases). The ends were cut back, 0 bases at V and 6 bases at J, with 12 bases in the middle. The CDR3 has 14 amino acids. The V gene's germline CDR1 is LGHNA and CDR2 YNFKEQ. The CDR3 DNA reads TGTGCCAGCAGCCAAGATCAGGGTAGATCCGAGCAGTACTTC. This encodes CASSQDQGRSEQYF.